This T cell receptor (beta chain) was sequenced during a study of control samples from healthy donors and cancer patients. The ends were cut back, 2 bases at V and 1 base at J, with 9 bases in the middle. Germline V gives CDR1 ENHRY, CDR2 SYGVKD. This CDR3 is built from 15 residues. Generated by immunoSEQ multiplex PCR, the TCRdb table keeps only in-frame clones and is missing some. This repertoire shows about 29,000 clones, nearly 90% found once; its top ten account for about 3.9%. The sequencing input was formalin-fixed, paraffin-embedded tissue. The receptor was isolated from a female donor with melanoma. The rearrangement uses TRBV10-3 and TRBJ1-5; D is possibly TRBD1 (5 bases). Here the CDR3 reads CAISEAQGSNQPQHF. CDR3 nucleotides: TGTGCCATCAGTGAGGCGCAGGGAAGCAATCAGCCCCAGCATTTT.